This passage covers 21 T cell receptor beta chains from one sample sequenced in a study of regulatory T cells in long-lasting Graves disease. Noted time point: newly diagnosed GD, antithyroid drugs for less than 3 months. TCR sequences were obtained from RNA taken from PBMCs. Construction of TCR beta libraries relied on iRepertoire HTBI primers and on Arm-PCR targeting CDR3 regions. TCRdb processed the multiplex PCR reads anew with MiXCR; each CDR3 protein has one entry. This sample yields around 500,000 distinct CDR3 sequences, of which roughly a sixth are seen a single time; around 25% belongs to the top ten. The sample also formed part of further work on T cells in Graves' hyperthyroidism and ophthalmopathy.

Sequencing used peripheral blood mononuclear cells (PBMCs), obtained at new diagnosis, from a patient treated with antithyroid drugs. These receptors all stem from a woman aged 40-60 years with Graves disease.

There are many counts of this clonotype. The DNA for the CDR3 is TGTGCCAGCAGTTTTATGGGGGGATCTGGAAACACCATATATTTT. Its protein is CASSFMGGSGNTIYF. The gene calls are TRBV27 and TRBJ1-3; tentatively, D is TRBD1 (5 bases). Per germline, CDR1 MNHEY and CDR2 SMNVEV (reference sequence). CDR3 length equals 15 residues. Trimming pared 3 bases from V and 1 base from J, leaving 10 bases between.

This clonotype was seen repeatedly, ten times or more. This chain links TRBV12-3 or TRBV12-4 with TRBJ1-5; possibly TRBD1 for D (5 bases). CDR3 length: 13 residues. V was pared by 2 bases and J by 7 bases, with 9 bases between. CDR3 in DNA: TGTGCCAGCAGTTTAAGGGGAACCCAGCCCCAGCATTTT. It codes for CASSLRGTQPQHF.

This clonotype has a single count. Mismatch with germline at one junction end may stem from a read error. The rearrangement joins TRBV7-9 to TRBJ2-1; 10 bases match TRBD2. The J call is doubtful: the DNA matches TRBJ2-5 better. Germline loops: CDR1 SEHNR, CDR2 FQNEAQ (reference sequence). The CDR3 spans 16 residues. As DNA, the CDR3 is TGTGCCAACAGCCAATCCCGGACTAGCGGCCAAGAGACCCAGTACTTC. It translates to CANSQSRTSGQETQYF.

This clonotype was recorded a few times. This sequence joins TRBV29-1 and TRBJ1-1; tentatively, D is TRBD1 (5 bases). CDR1 is SQVTM, CDR2 ANQGSEA, per germline. The V end was cut by 4 bases, the J end by 0 bases, with 15 bases between. CDR3 length equals 15 residues. CDR3 nucleotides: TGCAGCGTTGGTCAGGCAGGGCTTATGAACACTGAAGCTTTCTTT. This sequence encodes CSVGQAGLMNTEAFF.

This clonotype was observed a handful of times. This chain links TRBV28 with TRBJ1-1, with TRBD1 identical over 12 bases. The CDR3 runs 16 residues. The junction had 17 bases not matched to a gene; V was cut back by 5 bases and J by 13 bases. Germline V lookup: CDR1 MDHEN, CDR2 SYDVKM. CDR3 region: CASSLRGQGAPGWGFF. CDR3 coding DNA: TGTGCCAGCAGTCTAAGGGGACAGGGGGCCCCTGGGTGGGGTTTCTTT.

This clonotype occurred many times. The chain uses TRBV7-2 and TRBJ2-7, with D possibly called TRBD1 or TRBD2 (5 bases each). Trimming took 4 bases from V and 6 from J, leaving 19 bases between them. Germline V gene sequence: CDR1 SGHTA, CDR2 FQGNSA. This CDR3 has 15 amino acids. The CDR3: CASSSRAGTIGEQYF. CDR3 DNA sequence: TGTGCCAGCAGCTCCAGGGCCGGGACGATCGGCGAGCAGTACTTC.

This clonotype occurred many times. The rearrangement joins TRBV6-1 to TRBJ2-7; D unclear. V dropped 1 base and J dropped 1 base, with 11 bases sitting between them. This CDR3 is 15 amino acids long. Germline CDR1 is MNHNS and CDR2 is SASEGT. The CDR3 is CASSEEGKGSYEQYF. The CDR3 bases are TGTGCCAGCAGTGAAGAAGGGAAAGGGTCCTACGAGCAGTACTTC.

This clonotype was detected a few times. V usage is TRBV19 and J usage is TRBJ1-1; unclear D gene. Germline V gene data show CDR1 as LNHDA and CDR2 as SQIVND (reference sequence). Trimming removed 3 bases from V and 7 bases from J, with 6 bases in between. CDR3 length equals 11 residues. CDR3 sequence: CASSIKNEAFF. The CDR3 DNA is TGTGCCAGTAGTATCAAGAATGAAGCTTTCTTT.

This clonotype came up a few times. The rearrangement uses TRBV10-2 and TRBJ1-1; a possible D gene is TRBD1 (5 bases). V was shortened by 6 bases and J by 7 bases, with 12 bases between the two germline ends. In germline, CDR1 is WSHSY, CDR2 SAAADI. The CDR3 is 12 amino acids. CDR3 region: CASRWTTNEAFF. Written as DNA, the CDR3 is TGCGCCAGCAGATGGACAACGAATGAAGCTTTCTTT.

This clonotype was observed a few times. The genes are TRBV30 and TRBJ2-2; D might be TRBD2 (6 bases). The germline V and J ends were trimmed by 6 bases and 1 base, with 12 bases remaining between them. This CDR3 comprises 14 residues. Germline V gene lookup returns CDR1 GTSNPN and CDR2 SVGIG (reference sequence). CDR3 sequence reads: CACSGLLNTGELFF. The DNA of the CDR3 is TGTGCCTGCTCGGGACTCCTGAACACCGGGGAGCTGTTTTTT.

The J gene is TRBJ2-7, the V gene TRBV6-1; 7 nucleotides align to TRBD1. CDR1 is MNHNS and CDR2 is SASEGT in the germline V gene. V lost 4 bases and J lost 4; bases outside the gene matches: 4. The CDR3 length is 13 residues. CDR3 loop: CASSVGDRYEQYF. DNA for the CDR3: TGTGCCAGCAGTGTCGGGGACAGATACGAGCAGTACTTC.

J is TRBJ2-7 and V is TRBV19, with D perhaps assigned TRBD1 or TRBD2 (5 bases each). The germline V gene has CDR1 LNHDA and CDR2 SQIVND (reference sequence). CDR3 length equals 14 residues. Trimming removed 3 bases from V and 3 bases from J, with 12 bases in between. The CDR3 coding sequence is TGTGCCAGTAGTATGGGGGTAGTCGGCTACGAGCAGTACTTC. Translation: CASSMGVVGYEQYF.

This clonotype was observed a few times. The chain carries TRBV19 and TRBJ1-2, with a possible D match to TRBD1 (6 bases). V lost 7 bases and J 1 base, leaving 16 bases between the germline ends. The length of the CDR3 is 15 residues. The germline CDR1 and CDR2 sequences are LNHDA and SQIVND (reference sequence). The CDR3 loop reads CASNEVGGNNYGYTF. CDR3 nucleotides: TGTGCCAGTAACGAAGTAGGGGGAAATAACTATGGCTACACCTTC.

This clonotype was detected only a few times. The chain has TRBV4-1 and TRBJ1-5; D uncertain. Germline-derived CDR1 and CDR2 are MGHRA and YSYEKL. The CDR3 covers 14 residues. Between the trimmed V and J ends, which lost 1 base and 6 bases, there was a span of 10 bases. The CDR3, as DNA: TGCGCCAGCAGCCAAGGATTTGGGGTTCAGCCCCAGCATTTT. Protein: CASSQGFGVQPQHF.

This rearrangement joins TRBV19 to TRBJ2-7; D gene uncertain. This CDR3 has 14 amino acids. V shed 4 bases and J shed 3 bases, with 13 bases lying between them. Germline-derived CDR1 and CDR2 are LNHDA and SQIVND (reference sequence). In nucleotides, the CDR3 is TGTGCCAGTAGTAATACCCAGAGGAGCTACGAGCAGTACTTC. This gives the protein CASSNTQRSYEQYF.

This clonotype was detected many times. The V gene is TRBV28, the J gene TRBJ2-7; unclear D gene. This CDR3 has 14 amino acids. The ends were cut back, 7 bases at V and 6 bases at J, with 19 bases in the middle. Germline loops: CDR1 MDHEN, CDR2 SYDVKM. The CDR3 region has the DNA TGTGCCAGCACCCTCAATGGGCTTAACTCCGAGCAGTACTTC. This sequence encodes CASTLNGLNSEQYF.

This clonotype was detected a few times. The CDR3 DNA sequence: TGCAGCGTCCCCGGGGGAGGGGGCTATATTGAAGCTTTCTTT. Protein: CSVPGGGGYIEAFF. This chain joins TRBV29-1 and TRBJ1-1; 7 positions match TRBD1. The germline gives CDR1 SQVTM, CDR2 ANQGSEA. The V and J ends lost 6 bases and 7 bases, in that order; junction bases with no gene match: 14. The CDR3 consists of 14 residues.

This clonotype was recorded many times. The CDR3 here is CASSREETQYF. The CDR3 DNA reads TGTGCCAGCAGCAGGGAAGAGACCCAGTACTTC. The chain joins TRBV3-1 to TRBJ2-5; D gene uncertain. The germline CDR1 and CDR2 sequences are LGHDT and YNNKEL (reference sequence). The CDR3 covers 11 residues. Trimming pared 5 bases from V and 3 bases from J, leaving 4 bases between.

V usage is TRBV10-3 and J usage is TRBJ1-2; TRBD1 might be the D (5 bases). Germline V gene sequence: CDR1 ENHRY, CDR2 SYGVKD. CDR3 length equals 12 residues. The germline V and J ends were trimmed by 10 bases and 9 bases, with 18 bases remaining between them. The CDR3 sequence is CASRTGLASYTF. The CDR3 bases are TGTGCCAGCAGGACGGGACTTGCAAGCTACACCTTC.

This clonotype was counted many times. The V gene is TRBV24-1, the J gene TRBJ2-1; D not certain. The V gene's germline CDR1 is KGHDR and CDR2 SFDVKD. Trimming stripped 9 bases from V and 12 bases from J, with 8 bases between. The CDR3 is 9 amino acids. The CDR3 DNA reads TGTGCCACCCAGAGATCGCAGTTCTTC. Protein sequence: CATQRSQFF.

The gene calls are TRBV19 and TRBJ1-2; D may be TRBD1 (5 bases). V lost 5 bases and J lost 10, with 11 bases in between. The germline V gene encodes CDR1 LNHDA and CDR2 SQIVND (reference sequence). The CDR3 loop spans 11 amino acids. The DNA for the CDR3 is TGTGCCAGTAGTCTCCGGGACTACTACACCTTC. This encodes CASSLRDYYTF.